The T cell receptor (beta chain) described here comes from a study of T cell repertoires in cytomegalovirus infection. Study context: Indications came from public TCR beta signatures; they pointed to CMV infection and to a matching HLA type.

TCRdb re-derived calls from the reads in MiXCR, one entry per CDR3 protein. The data show 200,000 to 300,000 distinct CDR3 sequences, roughly 13% seen once. A note on this clonotype: The antigen remains unidentified.

V was shortened by 0 bases and J by 9 bases, with 11 bases between the two germline ends. Germline V gene lookup returns CDR1 SGHDN and CDR2 FVKESK. This CDR3 is 13 amino acids long. Findings and caveats of the study: Totalled public TCR beta family frequency picked out people who carried CMV plus the relevant HLA. CMV-specific TCR beta clonotypes restricted by HLA-C dominated the ex vivo response.

The chain couples TRBV14 to TRBJ1-2; D is undetermined. This receptor was identified in a human donor in good health (CMV status not recorded). Some clones in this sample may be carry-over from other donors' samples. Sequenced input: PBMCs. This chain's CDR3 is CASSQDGVSSYTF. CDR3 DNA: TGTGCCAGCAGCCAAGATGGAGTGTCGAGCTACACCTTC.